This T cell receptor (beta chain) was sequenced for a study of T cell responses to AZD1222 COVID-19 vaccine. Study outcomes and limitations: Clonal diversity may have been underestimated, and the donors were mostly white British, with more females than males.

Per germline, CDR1 SGHVS and CDR2 FQNEAQ. With 5 bases removed from V and 4 bases from J, the gap between germline ends came to 15 bases. The CDR3 is 14 residues long. The assay was immunoSEQ multiplex PCR, and TCRdb's table has in-frame clones only and misses some. Here the sample spans 150,000 to 200,000 clones, 92% being singletons. Recipients boosted at about 4 weeks or about 12 weeks are pooled. A note on this clone: Antigen specificity is unknown.

The V gene is TRBV7-8, the J gene TRBJ2-7; D is unresolved. Source: peripheral blood, taken 28 days after the second AZD1222 dose. The receptor comes from an adult who received the AZD1222 COVID-19 vaccine. The CDR3 is CASSPVGHPYEQYF. The CDR3 region has the DNA TGTGCCAGCAGCCCTGTGGGTCACCCTTACGAGCAGTACTTC.